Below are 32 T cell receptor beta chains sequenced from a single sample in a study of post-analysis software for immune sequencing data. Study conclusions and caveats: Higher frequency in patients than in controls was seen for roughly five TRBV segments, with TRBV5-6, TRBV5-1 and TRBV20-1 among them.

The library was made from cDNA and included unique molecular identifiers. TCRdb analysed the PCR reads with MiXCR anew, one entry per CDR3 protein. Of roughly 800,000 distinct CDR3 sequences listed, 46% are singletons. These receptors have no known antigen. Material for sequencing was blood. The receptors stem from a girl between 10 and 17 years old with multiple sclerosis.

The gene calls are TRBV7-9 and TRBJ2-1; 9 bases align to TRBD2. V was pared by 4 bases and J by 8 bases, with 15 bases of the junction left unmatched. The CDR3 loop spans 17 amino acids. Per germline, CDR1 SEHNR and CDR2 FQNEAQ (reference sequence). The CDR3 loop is CASSSNAGTSISDEQFF. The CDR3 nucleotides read TGTGCCAGCAGCTCGAACGCCGGGACTAGCATCTCGGATGAGCAGTTCTTC.

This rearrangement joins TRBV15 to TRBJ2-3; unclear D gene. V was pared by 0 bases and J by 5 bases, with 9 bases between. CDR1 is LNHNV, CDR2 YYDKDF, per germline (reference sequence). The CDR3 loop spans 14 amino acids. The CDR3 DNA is TGTGCCACCAGCAGAGATCTCTTTGGAGATACGCAGTATTTT. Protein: CATSRDLFGDTQYF.

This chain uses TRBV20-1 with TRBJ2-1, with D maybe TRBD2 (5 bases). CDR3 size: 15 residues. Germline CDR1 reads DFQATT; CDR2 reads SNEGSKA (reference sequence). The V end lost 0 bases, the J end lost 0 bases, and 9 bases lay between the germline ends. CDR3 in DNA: TGCAGTGCTAGAGATAGCGTACGCTCCTACAATGAGCAGTTCTTC. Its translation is CSARDSVRSYNEQFF.

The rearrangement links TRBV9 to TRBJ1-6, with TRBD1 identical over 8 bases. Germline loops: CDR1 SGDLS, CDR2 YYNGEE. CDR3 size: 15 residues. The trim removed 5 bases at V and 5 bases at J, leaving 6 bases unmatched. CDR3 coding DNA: TGTGCCAGCAGAGCGACAGGGGCTGATAATTCACCCCTCCACTTT. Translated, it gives CASRATGADNSPLHF.

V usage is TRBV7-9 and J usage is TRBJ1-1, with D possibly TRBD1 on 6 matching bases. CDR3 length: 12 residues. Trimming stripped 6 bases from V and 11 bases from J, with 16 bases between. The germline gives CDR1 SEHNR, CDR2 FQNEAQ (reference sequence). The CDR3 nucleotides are TGTGCCAGCAGTCCCTCAGGGGAAGACGCTTTCTTT. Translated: CASSPSGEDAFF.

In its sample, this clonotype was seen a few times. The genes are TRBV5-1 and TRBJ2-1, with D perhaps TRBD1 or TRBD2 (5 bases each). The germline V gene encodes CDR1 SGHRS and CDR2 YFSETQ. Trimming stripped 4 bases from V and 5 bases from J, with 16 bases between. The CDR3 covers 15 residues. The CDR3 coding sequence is TGCGCCAGCAGCCCGGGCACTAGGGGTGACAATGAGCAGTTCTTC. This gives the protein CASSPGTRGDNEQFF.

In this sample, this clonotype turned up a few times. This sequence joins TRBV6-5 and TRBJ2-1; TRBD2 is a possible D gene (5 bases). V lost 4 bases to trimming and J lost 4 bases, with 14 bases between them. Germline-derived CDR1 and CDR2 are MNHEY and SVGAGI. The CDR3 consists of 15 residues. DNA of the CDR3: TGTGCCAGCAGTTCTATCGGACCGGGGTACAATGAGCAGTTCTTC. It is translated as CASSSIGPGYNEQFF.

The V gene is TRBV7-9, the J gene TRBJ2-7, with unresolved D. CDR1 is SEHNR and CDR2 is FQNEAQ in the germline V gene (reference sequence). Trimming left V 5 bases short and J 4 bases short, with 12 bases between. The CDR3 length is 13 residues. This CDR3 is CASSAEWGYEQYF. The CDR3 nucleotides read TGTGCCAGCAGCGCTGAGTGGGGTTACGAGCAGTACTTC.

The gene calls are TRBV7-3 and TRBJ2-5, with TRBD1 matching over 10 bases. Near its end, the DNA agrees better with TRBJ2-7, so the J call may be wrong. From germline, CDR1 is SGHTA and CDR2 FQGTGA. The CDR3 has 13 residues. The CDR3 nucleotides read TGTGCGCCTGCCGGGACAGGGGCAGACGAGCAGTACTTC. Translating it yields CAPAGTGADEQYF.

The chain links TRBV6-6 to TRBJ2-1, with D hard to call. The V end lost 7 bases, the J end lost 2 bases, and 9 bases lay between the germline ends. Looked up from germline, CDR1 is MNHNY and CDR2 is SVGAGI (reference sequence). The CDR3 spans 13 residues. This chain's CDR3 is CASTNRPYNEQFF. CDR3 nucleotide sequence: TGTGCCAGCACCAATCGACCCTACAATGAGCAGTTCTTC.

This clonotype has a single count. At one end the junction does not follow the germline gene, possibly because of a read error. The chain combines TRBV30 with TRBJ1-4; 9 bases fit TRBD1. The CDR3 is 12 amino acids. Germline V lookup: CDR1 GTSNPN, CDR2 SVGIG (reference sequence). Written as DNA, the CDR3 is TGTGCCTGGGACAGGGGGAGTGAAAAACGGTTTTTT. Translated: CAWDRGSEKRFF.

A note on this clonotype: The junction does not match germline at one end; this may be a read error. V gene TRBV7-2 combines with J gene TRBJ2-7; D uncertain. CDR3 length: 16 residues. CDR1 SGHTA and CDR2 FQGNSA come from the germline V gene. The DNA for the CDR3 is TGTGCCAGCAGCTTTGGTGAACAGAAAAGGACCTACGGGCAGTACTTC. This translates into CASSFGEQKRTYGQYF.

The CDR3 DNA sequence: TGTGCCAGCAGCCAAGATGGGTACACCGGGGAGCTGTTTTTT. This translates into CASSQDGYTGELFF. The J gene is TRBJ2-2, the V gene TRBV4-2; D is unclear. The germline V gene encodes CDR1 LGHNA and CDR2 YNFKEQ. The CDR3 has 14 residues. Between the trimmed V and J ends, which lost 0 bases and 3 bases, there was a span of 5 bases.

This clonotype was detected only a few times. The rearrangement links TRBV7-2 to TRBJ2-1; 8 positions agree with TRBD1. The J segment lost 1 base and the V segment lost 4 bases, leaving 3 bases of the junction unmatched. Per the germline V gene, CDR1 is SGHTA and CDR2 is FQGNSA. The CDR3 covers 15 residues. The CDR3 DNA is TGTGCCAGCAGCTCCGACAGGGGATCCTACAATGAGCAGTTCTTC. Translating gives CASSSDRGSYNEQFF.

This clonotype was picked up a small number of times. For the CDR3, the DNA is TGTGCCAGCAGCCGACTAGCGGGAGGGATCAATGAGCAGTTCTTC. Its protein product is CASSRLAGGINEQFF. This chain uses TRBV7-8 with TRBJ2-1; 14 bases line up with TRBD2. The CDR3 spans 15 residues. Trimming removed 5 bases from V and 6 bases from J; junction bases left unmatched: 3. Germline loops: CDR1 SGHVS, CDR2 FQNEAQ.

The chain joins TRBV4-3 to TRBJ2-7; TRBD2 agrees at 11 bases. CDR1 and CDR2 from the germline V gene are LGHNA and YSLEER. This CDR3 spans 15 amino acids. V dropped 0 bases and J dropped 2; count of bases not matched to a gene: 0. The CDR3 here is CASSQETSGAYEQYF. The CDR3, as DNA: TGCGCCAGCAGCCAAGAGACTAGCGGGGCCTACGAGCAGTACTTC.

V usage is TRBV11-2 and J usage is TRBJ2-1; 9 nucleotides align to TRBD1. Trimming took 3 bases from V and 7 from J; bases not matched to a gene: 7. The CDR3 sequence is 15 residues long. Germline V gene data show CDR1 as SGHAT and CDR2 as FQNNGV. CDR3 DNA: TGTGCCAGCAGCTTCACAGGGGGCGATAGAAATGAGCAGTTCTTC. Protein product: CASSFTGGDRNEQFF.

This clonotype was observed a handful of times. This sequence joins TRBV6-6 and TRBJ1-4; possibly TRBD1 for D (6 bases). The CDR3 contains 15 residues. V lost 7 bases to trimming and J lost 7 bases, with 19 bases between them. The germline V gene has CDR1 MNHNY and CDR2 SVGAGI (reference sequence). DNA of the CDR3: TGTGCCAGCACTATAACGGGACATCGGGCTGAAAAACTGTTTTTT. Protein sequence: CASTITGHRAEKLFF.

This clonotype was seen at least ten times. Here the CDR3 DNA reads TGTGCCAGCACCCCACGGGGGGAGGGCGGCACAGATACGCAGTATTTT. As protein: CASTPRGEGGTDTQYF. The chain combines TRBV12-3 or TRBV12-4 with TRBJ2-3; 7 nucleotides align to TRBD2. This CDR3 is built from 16 residues. The V gene end was trimmed by 7 bases and the J gene end by 1 base; junction bases not matched to a gene: 11.

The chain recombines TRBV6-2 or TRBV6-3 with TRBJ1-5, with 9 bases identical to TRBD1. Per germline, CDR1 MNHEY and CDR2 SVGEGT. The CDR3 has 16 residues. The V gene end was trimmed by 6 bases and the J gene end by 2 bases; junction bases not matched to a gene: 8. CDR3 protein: CASSPTGGFGNQPQHF. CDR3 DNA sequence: TGTGCCAGCAGCCCGACAGGGGGGTTCGGCAATCAGCCCCAGCATTTT.

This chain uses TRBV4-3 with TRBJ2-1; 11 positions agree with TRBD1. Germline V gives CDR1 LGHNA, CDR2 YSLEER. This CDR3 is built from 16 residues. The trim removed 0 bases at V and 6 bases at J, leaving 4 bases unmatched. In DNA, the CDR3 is TGCGCCAGCAGCCAAGAGGACAGGGGGCGACCCAATGAGCAGTTCTTC. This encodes CASSQEDRGRPNEQFF.

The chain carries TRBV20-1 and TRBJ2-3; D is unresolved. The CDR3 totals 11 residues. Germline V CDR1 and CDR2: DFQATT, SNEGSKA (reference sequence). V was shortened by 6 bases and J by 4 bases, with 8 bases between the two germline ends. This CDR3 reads CSAPSSDTQYF. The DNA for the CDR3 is TGCAGTGCACCGTCGTCAGATACGCAGTATTTT.

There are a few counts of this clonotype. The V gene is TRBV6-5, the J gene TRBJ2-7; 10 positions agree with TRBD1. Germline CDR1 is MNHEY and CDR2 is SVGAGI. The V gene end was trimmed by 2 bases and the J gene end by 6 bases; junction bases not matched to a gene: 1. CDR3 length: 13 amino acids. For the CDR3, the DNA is TGTGCCAGCAGTTACGGGGACAGGGGCGAGCAGTACTTC. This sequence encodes CASSYGDRGEQYF.

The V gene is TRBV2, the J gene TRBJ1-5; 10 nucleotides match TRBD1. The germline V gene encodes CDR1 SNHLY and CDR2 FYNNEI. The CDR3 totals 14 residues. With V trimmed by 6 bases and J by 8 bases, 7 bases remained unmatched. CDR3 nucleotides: TGTGCCAGCAGCCAGACAGGGGGCGCGGAGCCCCAGCATTTT. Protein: CASSQTGGAEPQHF. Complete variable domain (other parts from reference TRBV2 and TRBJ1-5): EPEVTQTPSHQVTQMGQEVILRCVPISNHLYFYWYRQILGQKVEFLVSFYNNEISEKSEIFDDQFSVERPDGSNFTLKIRSTKLEDSAMYFCASSQTGGAEPQHFGDGTRLSIL.

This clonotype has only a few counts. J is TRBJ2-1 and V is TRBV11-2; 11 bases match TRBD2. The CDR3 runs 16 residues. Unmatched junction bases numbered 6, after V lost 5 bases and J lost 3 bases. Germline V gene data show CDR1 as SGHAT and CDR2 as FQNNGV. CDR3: CASSLITSGSYNEQFF. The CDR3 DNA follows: TGTGCCAGCAGCCTCATCACTAGCGGGAGCTACAATGAGCAGTTCTTC.

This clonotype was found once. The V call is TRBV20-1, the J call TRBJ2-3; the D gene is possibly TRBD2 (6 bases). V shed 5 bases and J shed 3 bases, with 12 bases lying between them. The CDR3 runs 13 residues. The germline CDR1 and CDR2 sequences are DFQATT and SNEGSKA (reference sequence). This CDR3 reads CSAVWAGTDTQYF. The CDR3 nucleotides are TGCAGTGCTGTCTGGGCGGGAACAGATACGCAGTATTTT.

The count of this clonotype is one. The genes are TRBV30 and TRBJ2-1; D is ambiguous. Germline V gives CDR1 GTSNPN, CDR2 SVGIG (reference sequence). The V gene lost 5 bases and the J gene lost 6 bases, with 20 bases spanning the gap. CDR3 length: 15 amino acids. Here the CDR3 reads CAWRPGRNSRNEQFF. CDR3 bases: TGTGCCTGGCGACCTGGGCGGAATAGTCGCAATGAGCAGTTCTTC.

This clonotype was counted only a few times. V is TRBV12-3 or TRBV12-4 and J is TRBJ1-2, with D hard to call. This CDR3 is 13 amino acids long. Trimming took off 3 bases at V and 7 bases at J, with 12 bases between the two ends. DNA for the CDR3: TGTGCCAGCAGTTTTGGCGCCGGCAGTGGCTACACCTTC. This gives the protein CASSFGAGSGYTF.

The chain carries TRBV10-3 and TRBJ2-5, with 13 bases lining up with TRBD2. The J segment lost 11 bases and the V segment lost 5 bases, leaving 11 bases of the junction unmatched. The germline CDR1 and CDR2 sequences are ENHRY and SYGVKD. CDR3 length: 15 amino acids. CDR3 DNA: TGTGCCATCAGTCGGACTAGCGGGAGAGTCGATGAGCAGTACTTC. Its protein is CAISRTSGRVDEQYF.

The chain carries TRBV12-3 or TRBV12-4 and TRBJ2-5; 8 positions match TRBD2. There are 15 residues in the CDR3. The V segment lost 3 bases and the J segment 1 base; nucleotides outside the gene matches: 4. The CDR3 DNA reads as TGTGCCAGCAGTTTTCGTCTAGCGGGCCAAGAGACCCAGTACTTC. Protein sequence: CASSFRLAGQETQYF.

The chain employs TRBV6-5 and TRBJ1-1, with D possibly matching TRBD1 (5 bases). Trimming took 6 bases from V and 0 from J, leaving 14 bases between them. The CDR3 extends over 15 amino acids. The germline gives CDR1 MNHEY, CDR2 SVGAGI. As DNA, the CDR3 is TGTGCCAGCAGGAAATCCTGGGACTTGAACACTGAAGCTTTCTTT. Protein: CASRKSWDLNTEAFF.

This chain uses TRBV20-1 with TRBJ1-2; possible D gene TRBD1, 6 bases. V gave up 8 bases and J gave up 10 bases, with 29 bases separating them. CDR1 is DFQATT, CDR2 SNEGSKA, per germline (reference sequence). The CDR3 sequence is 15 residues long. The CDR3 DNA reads TGCAGTCCGATGATAGCCCCGGGGGCATCGAATGACTACACCTTC. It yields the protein CSPMIAPGASNDYTF.